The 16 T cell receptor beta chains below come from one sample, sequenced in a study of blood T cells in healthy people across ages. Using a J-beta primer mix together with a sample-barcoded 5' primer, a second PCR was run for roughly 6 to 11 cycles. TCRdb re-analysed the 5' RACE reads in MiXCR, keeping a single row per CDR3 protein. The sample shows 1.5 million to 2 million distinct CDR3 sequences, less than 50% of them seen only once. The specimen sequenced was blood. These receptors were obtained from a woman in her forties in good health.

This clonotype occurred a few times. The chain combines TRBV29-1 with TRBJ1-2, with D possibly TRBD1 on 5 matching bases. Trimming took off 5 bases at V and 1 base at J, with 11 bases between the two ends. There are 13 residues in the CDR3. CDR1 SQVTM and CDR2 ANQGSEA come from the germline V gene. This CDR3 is CSVTGQGNYGYTF. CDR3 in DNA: TGCAGCGTTACGGGGCAGGGTAACTATGGCTACACCTTC.

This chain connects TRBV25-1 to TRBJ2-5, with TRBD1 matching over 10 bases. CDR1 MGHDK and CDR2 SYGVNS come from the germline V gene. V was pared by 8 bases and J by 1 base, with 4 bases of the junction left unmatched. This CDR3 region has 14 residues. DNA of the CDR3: TGTGCCAGCGGAAGACAGGGGGCCCAAGAGACCCAGTACTTC. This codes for CASGRQGAQETQYF.

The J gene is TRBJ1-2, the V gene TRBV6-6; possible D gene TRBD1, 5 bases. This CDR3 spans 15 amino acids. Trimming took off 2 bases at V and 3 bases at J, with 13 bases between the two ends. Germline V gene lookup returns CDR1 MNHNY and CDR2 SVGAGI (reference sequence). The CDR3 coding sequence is TGTGCCAGCAGTTACCGTGACAGAAGGGACTATGGCTACACCTTC. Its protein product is CASSYRDRRDYGYTF.

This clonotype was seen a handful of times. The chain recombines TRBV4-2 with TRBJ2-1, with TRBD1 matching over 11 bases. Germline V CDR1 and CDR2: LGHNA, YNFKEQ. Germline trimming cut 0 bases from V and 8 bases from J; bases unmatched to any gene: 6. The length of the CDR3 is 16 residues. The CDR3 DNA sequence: TGTGCCAGCAGCCAAGACTGGGACAGGGGGAGGGATGAGCAGTTCTTC. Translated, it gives CASSQDWDRGRDEQFF.

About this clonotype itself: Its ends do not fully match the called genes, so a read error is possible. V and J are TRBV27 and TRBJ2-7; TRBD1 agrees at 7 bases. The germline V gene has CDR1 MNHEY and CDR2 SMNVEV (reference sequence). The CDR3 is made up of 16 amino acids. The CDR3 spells CASSPRQGSFSYEQYF. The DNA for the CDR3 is TGCGCCAGCAGTCCCAGACAGGGATCTTTCTCCTACGAGCAGTACTTC.

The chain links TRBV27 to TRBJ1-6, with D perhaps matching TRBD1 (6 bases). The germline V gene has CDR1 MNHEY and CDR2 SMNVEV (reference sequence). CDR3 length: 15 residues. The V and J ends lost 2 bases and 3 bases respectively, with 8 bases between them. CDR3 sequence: CASSLRTDYNSPLHF. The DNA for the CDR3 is TGTGCCAGCAGTTTAAGGACAGACTATAATTCACCCCTCCACTTT.

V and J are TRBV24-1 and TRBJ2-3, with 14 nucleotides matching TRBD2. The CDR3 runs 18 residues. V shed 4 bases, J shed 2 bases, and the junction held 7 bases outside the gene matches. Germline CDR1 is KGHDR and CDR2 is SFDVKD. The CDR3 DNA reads TGTGCCACCAGTGAACCCGGACTAGCGGGGGGATTCACAGATACGCAGTATTTT. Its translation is CATSEPGLAGGFTDTQYF.

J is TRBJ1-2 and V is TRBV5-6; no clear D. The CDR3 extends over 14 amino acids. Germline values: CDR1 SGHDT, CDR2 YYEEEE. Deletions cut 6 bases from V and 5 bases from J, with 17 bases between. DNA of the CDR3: TGTGCCAGCACCACCGGACGGATTTATTATGGCTACACCTTC. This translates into CASTTGRIYYGYTF.

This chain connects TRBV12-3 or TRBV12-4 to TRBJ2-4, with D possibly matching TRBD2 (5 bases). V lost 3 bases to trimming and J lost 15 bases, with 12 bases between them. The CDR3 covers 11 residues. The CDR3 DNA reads TGTGCCAGCAGTTTCGGAGGTACCATGTACTTC. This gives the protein CASSFGGTMYF.

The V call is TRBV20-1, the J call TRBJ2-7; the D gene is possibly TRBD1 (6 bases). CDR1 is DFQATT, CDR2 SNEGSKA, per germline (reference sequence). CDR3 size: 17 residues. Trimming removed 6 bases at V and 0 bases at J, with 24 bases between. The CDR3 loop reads CSATGMIHRASSYEQYF. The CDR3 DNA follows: TGCAGTGCAACAGGGATGATCCACCGGGCGAGCTCCTACGAGCAGTACTTC.

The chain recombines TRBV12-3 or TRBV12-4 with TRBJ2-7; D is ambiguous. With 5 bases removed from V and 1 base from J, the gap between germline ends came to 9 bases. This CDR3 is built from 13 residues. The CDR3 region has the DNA TGTGCCAGCAGTATGACCCCATCCTACGAGCAGTACTTC. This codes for CASSMTPSYEQYF.

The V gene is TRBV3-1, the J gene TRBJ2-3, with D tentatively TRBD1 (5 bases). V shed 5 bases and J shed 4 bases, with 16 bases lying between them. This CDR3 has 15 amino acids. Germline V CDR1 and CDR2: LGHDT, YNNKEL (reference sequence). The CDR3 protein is CASSGQGQGSDTQYF. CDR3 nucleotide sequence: TGTGCCAGCAGCGGCCAAGGGCAGGGATCAGATACGCAGTATTTT.

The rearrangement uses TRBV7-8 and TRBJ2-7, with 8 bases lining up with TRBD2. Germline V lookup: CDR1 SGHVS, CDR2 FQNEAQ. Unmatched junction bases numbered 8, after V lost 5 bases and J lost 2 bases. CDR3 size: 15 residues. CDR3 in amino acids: CASSERIGGAYEQYF. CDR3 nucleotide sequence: TGTGCCAGCAGCGAGCGTATCGGGGGGGCCTACGAGCAGTACTTC.

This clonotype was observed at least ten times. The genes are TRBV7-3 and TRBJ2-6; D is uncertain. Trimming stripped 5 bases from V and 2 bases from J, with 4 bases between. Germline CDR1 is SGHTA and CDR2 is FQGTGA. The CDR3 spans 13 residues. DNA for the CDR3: TGTGCCAGCAGCCCAACTGGGGCCAACGTCCTGACTTTC. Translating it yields CASSPTGANVLTF.

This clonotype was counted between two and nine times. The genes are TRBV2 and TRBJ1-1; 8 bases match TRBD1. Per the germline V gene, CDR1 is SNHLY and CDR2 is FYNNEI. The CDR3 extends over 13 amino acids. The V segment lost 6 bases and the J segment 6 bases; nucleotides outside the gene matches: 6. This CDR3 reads CASSRDRGAEAFF. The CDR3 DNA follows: TGTGCCAGCAGCCGAGACAGGGGCGCTGAAGCTTTCTTT.

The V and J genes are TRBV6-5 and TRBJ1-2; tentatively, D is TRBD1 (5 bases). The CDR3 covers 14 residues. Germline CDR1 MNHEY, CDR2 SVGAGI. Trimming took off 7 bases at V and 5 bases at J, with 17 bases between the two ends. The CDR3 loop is CASINSGQGYGYTF. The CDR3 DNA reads TGTGCCAGCATCAATTCCGGTCAGGGATATGGCTACACCTTC.